The next 25 T cell receptor beta chains were all read from a single sample in a study of blood T cell repertoires in COVID-19. TCRdb keeps only in-frame clones here, not all; method: immunoSEQ multiplex PCR. The sample comprises hundreds of thousands of clones, around 85% of which are singletons, and 7% to 10% rests with the top ten. The source material was PBMCs or T cells enriched from blood (not recorded which). The source is a woman aged 60-75 years who had recovered from COVID-19.

This rearrangement joins TRBV2 to TRBJ1-6; 12 bases agree with TRBD1. The CDR3 runs 15 residues. Germline values: CDR1 SNHLY, CDR2 FYNNEI. The V and J ends lost 4 bases and 7 bases, in that order; junction bases with no gene match: 2. CDR3 bases: TGTGCCAGCAGTGGGGACAGGGGGCCAAATTCACCCCTCCACTTT. The encoded protein is CASSGDRGPNSPLHF.

CDR3 in amino acids: CSVIKSSYNEQFF. The CDR3 DNA sequence: TGCAGCGTAATCAAGAGCTCCTACAATGAGCAGTTCTTC. V usage is TRBV29-1 and J usage is TRBJ2-1; D not certain. V lost 6 bases and J 0 bases, leaving 9 bases between the germline ends. CDR3 length: 13 amino acids. Looked up from germline, CDR1 is SQVTM and CDR2 is ANQGSEA.

This clone was picked up one time. The chain links TRBV12-3 or TRBV12-4 to TRBJ1-1; 7 nucleotides line up with TRBD1. V trimming: 5 bases; J trimming: 7 bases; junction bases outside the gene matches: 7. The CDR3 has 13 amino acids. CDR3 sequence (DNA): TGTGCCAGCAGTGGGACAGTTACATTTGAAGCTTTCTTT. It yields the protein CASSGTVTFEAFF.

The rearrangement uses TRBV19 and TRBJ1-1, with TRBD1 matching over 11 bases. This CDR3 contains 13 residues. CDR1 and CDR2 (germline): LNHDA, SQIVND (reference sequence). Trimming cost V 10 bases and J 3 bases; bases outside gene matches: 4. The CDR3 loop reads CATGDRGDTEAFF. The CDR3 DNA follows: TGTGCCACCGGGGACAGGGGGGACACTGAAGCTTTCTTT.

As DNA, the CDR3 is TGTGCCAGTAGTATTGGTGGGAGGAATGAAAAACTGTTTTTT. It is translated as CASSIGGRNEKLFF. V gene TRBV19 combines with J gene TRBJ1-4, with unresolved D. This CDR3 contains 14 residues. V was trimmed by 3 bases and J by 5 bases, leaving 10 bases between them. Per germline, CDR1 LNHDA and CDR2 SQIVND (reference sequence).

The chain links TRBV7-2 to TRBJ2-1; TRBD2 matches at 10 bases. Germline V lookup: CDR1 SGHTA, CDR2 FQGNSA. The CDR3 sequence is 16 residues long. V trimming: 1 base; J trimming: 6 bases; junction bases outside the gene matches: 6. This CDR3 is CASSLGKGLAINEQFF. Written as DNA, the CDR3 is TGTGCCAGCAGCTTAGGAAAGGGACTAGCGATCAATGAGCAGTTCTTC.

The chain recombines TRBV7-8 with TRBJ2-3; TRBD2 aligns across 8 bases. Germline V gene sequence: CDR1 SGHVS, CDR2 FQNEAQ. With 5 bases clipped from V and 2 bases from J, the junction kept 9 bases outside the gene matches. This CDR3 comprises 16 residues. This chain's CDR3 is CASSPTGGGLTDTQYF. The CDR3 coding sequence is TGTGCCAGCAGCCCCACGGGGGGGGGCCTCACAGATACGCAGTATTTT.

This clone was recorded a few times. The chain carries TRBV4-1 and TRBJ2-7; D uncertain. Looked up from germline, CDR1 is MGHRA and CDR2 is YSYEKL. V lost 5 bases to trimming and J lost 0 bases, with 11 bases between them. The CDR3 extends over 14 amino acids. For the CDR3, the DNA is TGCGCCAGCAGCGCCCGTGACACCTCCTACGAGCAGTACTTC. Translation gives CASSARDTSYEQYF.

This clone has only a few counts. The chain has TRBV6-5 and TRBJ2-1, with D uncertain. Looked up from germline, CDR1 is MNHEY and CDR2 is SVGAGI. V was clipped by 7 bases and J by 13 bases, with 14 bases between them. CDR3 length: 11 residues. DNA for the CDR3: TGTGCCAGCACTGGTTTACCCAGACAGTTCTTC. This sequence encodes CASTGLPRQFF.

The chain recombines TRBV7-8 with TRBJ2-2, with D perhaps TRBD2 (5 bases). Germline loops: CDR1 SGHVS, CDR2 FQNEAQ. V shed 4 bases and J shed 0 bases, with 12 bases lying between them. This CDR3 region has 16 residues. This CDR3 is CASSSEGTANTGELFF. The CDR3, as DNA: TGTGCCAGCAGCTCCGAGGGCACCGCGAACACCGGGGAGCTGTTTTTT.

The chain is built from TRBV5-1 and TRBJ1-6; TRBD1 agrees at 7 bases. The junction had 4 bases not matched to a gene; V was cut back by 2 bases and J by 5 bases. The CDR3 extends over 15 amino acids. Germline CDR1 SGHRS, CDR2 YFSETQ. CDR3 sequence (DNA): TGCGCCAGCAGCTTCGGACAGGTGGATAATTCACCCCTCCACTTT. This translates into CASSFGQVDNSPLHF.

This chain links TRBV2 with TRBJ1-2; D gene ambiguous. The V end was cut by 2 bases, the J end by 0 bases, with 7 bases between. CDR3 length: 14 amino acids. Germline loops: CDR1 SNHLY, CDR2 FYNNEI. The CDR3 sequence is CASSERGSNYGYTF. CDR3 DNA sequence: TGTGCCAGCAGTGAACGAGGGTCTAACTATGGCTACACCTTC.

The V and J genes are TRBV19 and TRBJ1-3, with D possibly matching TRBD1 (5 bases). The ends were cut back, 10 bases at V and 0 bases at J, with 16 bases in the middle. CDR3 length: 15 residues. Germline V gene lookup returns CDR1 LNHDA and CDR2 SQIVND (reference sequence). For the CDR3, the DNA is TGTGCCACCTCGCGACAGCTGAGCTCTGGAAACACCATATATTTT. Translated: CATSRQLSSGNTIYF.

The chain recombines TRBV5-1 with TRBJ2-1; 8 bases map to TRBD2. The germline V gene has CDR1 SGHRS and CDR2 YFSETQ. V was clipped by 3 bases and J by 2 bases; unmatched bases: 10. The CDR3 is 17 amino acids. This chain's CDR3 is CASSYLPSGGTYNEQFF. CDR3 coding DNA: TGCGCCAGCAGCTACCTCCCAAGCGGGGGCACCTACAATGAGCAGTTCTTC.

The chain recombines TRBV19 with TRBJ1-2; no definite D call. Germline V gene sequence: CDR1 LNHDA, CDR2 SQIVND (reference sequence). The CDR3 sequence is 15 residues long. Trimming took 6 bases from V and 3 from J, leaving 17 bases between them. CDR3 nucleotides: TGTGCCAGTAGGAATTCGCTGGTGACTGACTATGGCTACACCTTC. It encodes CASRNSLVTDYGYTF.

This chain links TRBV19 with TRBJ1-3; 7 nucleotides match TRBD1. The CDR3 has 15 residues. Germline V gene sequence: CDR1 LNHDA, CDR2 SQIVND (reference sequence). J was trimmed by 4 bases and V by 4 bases; bases with no gene match: 7. The CDR3 sequence is CASSNNRGAGNTIYF. The DNA for the CDR3 is TGTGCCAGTAGTAACAACAGGGGAGCAGGAAACACCATATATTTT.

The rearrangement joins TRBV5-1 to TRBJ2-5, with D perhaps matching TRBD2 (5 bases). This CDR3 comprises 13 residues. Germline values: CDR1 SGHRS, CDR2 YFSETQ. V lost 4 bases to trimming and J lost 2 bases, with 9 bases between them. CDR3 DNA sequence: TGCGCCAGCAGCGCACCGGGACAAGAGACCCAGTACTTC. Protein: CASSAPGQETQYF.

This chain connects TRBV27 to TRBJ2-4; no clear D gene. Germline CDR1 MNHEY, CDR2 SMNVEV (reference sequence). Trimming shortened V by 5 bases and J by 3 bases, and 8 bases separated the two germline ends. The CDR3 is 13 residues long. The DNA of the CDR3 is TGTGCCAGCAGTCCTTCAGGCAAAAACATTCAGTACTTC. Translated, it gives CASSPSGKNIQYF.

The chain carries TRBV9 and TRBJ1-1; D gene ambiguous. The CDR3 has 14 residues. Trimming shortened V by 4 bases and J by 1 base, and 11 bases separated the two germline ends. Germline V gives CDR1 SGDLS, CDR2 YYNGEE. The CDR3: CASSPTPGNTEAFF. Written as DNA, the CDR3 is TGTGCCAGCAGCCCCACTCCAGGGAACACTGAAGCTTTCTTT.

CDR3 sequence: CASSEEGLGQPQHF. CDR3 bases: TGTGCCAGCAGTGAGGAGGGTCTCGGTCAGCCCCAGCATTTT. V usage is TRBV2 and J usage is TRBJ1-5; the D is unclear. V was shortened by 3 bases and J by 6 bases, with 12 bases between the two germline ends. The CDR3 covers 14 residues. The V gene's germline CDR1 is SNHLY and CDR2 FYNNEI.

This clone has more than one count but fewer than ten. This chain links TRBV5-6 with TRBJ2-2; tentative D call: TRBD1 (5 bases). Germline CDR1 and CDR2: SGHDT and YYEEEE. Trimming cost V 7 bases and J 4 bases, with 17 bases left between them. This CDR3 spans 15 amino acids. The CDR3 here is CASASGWGSTGELFF. In DNA, the CDR3 is TGTGCCAGCGCCTCAGGGTGGGGATCCACCGGGGAGCTGTTTTTT.

The genes are TRBV10-2 and TRBJ2-2; weak D call: TRBD1 (5 bases). The CDR3 length is 12 residues. V was shortened by 8 bases and J by 7 bases, with 11 bases between the two germline ends. The germline V gene has CDR1 WSHSY and CDR2 SAAADI. This CDR3 is CASGALGGELFF. The CDR3 DNA reads as TGCGCCAGCGGGGCCTTGGGCGGGGAGCTGTTTTTT.

The chain links TRBV21-1 to TRBJ1-4. TRBV21-1 is a pseudogene locus. The CDR3 length is 17 residues. The CDR3, as DNA: TGTGCCAGCAGCGAAATAAGGAGGCGGGGGTATAATGAAAAACTGTTTTTT. Protein: CASSEIRRRGYNEKLFF.

In this sample, this clone turned up a few times. The chain has TRBV6-4 and TRBJ1-5, with D possibly TRBD1 on 5 matching bases. V shed 4 bases and J shed 4 bases, with 20 bases lying between them. The CDR3 has 17 residues. CDR1 is MRHNA and CDR2 is SNTAGT in the germline V gene. The CDR3 here is CASSVYASRGKNQPQHF. CDR3 DNA sequence: TGTGCCAGCAGTGTTTATGCGAGTAGGGGAAAAAATCAGCCCCAGCATTTT.

V and J are TRBV6-5 and TRBJ1-1, with 8 bases lining up with TRBD1. Germline CDR1 MNHEY, CDR2 SVGAGI. The CDR3 runs to 14 residues. J lost 5 bases, V lost 6 bases, and 8 bases had no gene match. This CDR3 is CASSFDRGGTEAFF. In DNA, the CDR3 is TGTGCCAGCAGCTTTGACAGGGGAGGAACTGAAGCTTTCTTT.